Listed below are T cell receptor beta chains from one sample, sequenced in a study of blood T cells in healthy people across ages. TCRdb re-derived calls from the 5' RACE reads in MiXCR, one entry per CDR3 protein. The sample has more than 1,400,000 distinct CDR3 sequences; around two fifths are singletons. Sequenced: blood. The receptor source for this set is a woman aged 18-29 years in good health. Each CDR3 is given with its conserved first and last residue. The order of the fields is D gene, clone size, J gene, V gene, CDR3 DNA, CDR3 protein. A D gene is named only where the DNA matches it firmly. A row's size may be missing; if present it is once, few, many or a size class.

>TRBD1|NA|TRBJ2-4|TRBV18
TGTGCCAGCTCACCACGGACAGGTACGGCGGACGAAGCCAAAAACATTCAGTACTTC
CASSPRTGTADEAKNIQYF
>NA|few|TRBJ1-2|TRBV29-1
TGCAGCGTACGGGCAGGGCTACTAAATAACTATGGCTACACCTTC
CSVRAGLLNNYGYTF
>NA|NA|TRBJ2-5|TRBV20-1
TGCAGCGCCAAGGAGGGGGGCAATGAGCAGTACTTC
CSAKEGGNEQYF
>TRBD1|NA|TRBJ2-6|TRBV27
TGTGCCAGCAGACCTGGAGGGACAGGTTCCATCTCTGGGGCCAACGTCCTGACTTTC
CASRPGGTGSISGANVLTF
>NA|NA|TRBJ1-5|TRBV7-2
TGTGCCAGCAGCTTAGCCGATGGGGTGCAGCCCCAGCATTTT
CASSLADGVQPQHF
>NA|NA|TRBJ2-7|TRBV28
TGTGCCAGCAGCCCAGGTCAATTTCTAGCCTACGAGCAGTACTTC
CASSPGQFLAYEQYF
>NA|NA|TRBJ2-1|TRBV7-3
TGTGCCAGCAGCTTAAGGCCTGCCAGCTACAATGAGCAGTTCTTC
CASSLRPASYNEQFF
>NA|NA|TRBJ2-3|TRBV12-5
TGTGCTAGTGGTTTGGCGGGTGGTGGTCGTTCGGATACGCAGTATTTT
CASGLAGGGRSDTQYF
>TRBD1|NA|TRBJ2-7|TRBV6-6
TGTGCCAGCAGCAGGCCGACAGGGCCCTCCTACGAGCAGTACTTC
CASSRPTGPSYEQYF
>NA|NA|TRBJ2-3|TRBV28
TGTGCCAGCACCAAAGCACTGGGGTTCACTAGCACAGATACGCAGTATTTT
CASTKALGFTSTDTQYF
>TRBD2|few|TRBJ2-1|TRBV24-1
TGTGCCACCAGTGCTCCATATAGCGGGGGGGCCGATGAGCAGTTCTTC
CATSAPYSGGADEQFF
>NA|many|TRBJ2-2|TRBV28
TGTGCCAGCAGGTTGGTTCCGAGACAATCTAACACCGGGGAGCTGTTTTTT
CASRLVPRQSNTGELFF
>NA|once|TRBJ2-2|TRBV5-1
TGCGCCAGCAGCTTGTTTCTAGAAGCCGGGGAGCTGTTTTTT
CASSLFLEAGELFF
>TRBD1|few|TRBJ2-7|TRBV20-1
TGCAGTGCTAGAGTGGGAGAGACAGGGGGCGTCGAGCAGTACTTC
CSARVGETGGVEQYF
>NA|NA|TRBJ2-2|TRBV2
TGTGCCAGCACCGCAAGACAGGACACCGGGGAGCTGTTTTTT
CASTARQDTGELFF
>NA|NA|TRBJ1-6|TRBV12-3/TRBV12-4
TGTGCCAGCACCACGACCAGGTTTAATTCACCCCTCCACTTT
CASTTTRFNSPLHF